The source of this T cell receptor beta chain is a study of follicular helper T cells after annual influenza vaccination. Study-wide context: For some subjects, blood spans the 2013-2014, 2014-2015 and 2015-2016 annual vaccinations.

Time point noted: 2014-2015 season, pre-vaccination. Profiling relied on immunoSEQ multiplex PCR, and the TCRdb table lists in-frame clones only, not all of them. The sample consists of approximately 11,000 clones, 70% to 85% of them appearing once. This clone is a singleton in its sample. The antigen remains undetermined. Germline-derived CDR1 and CDR2 are MDHEN and SYDVKM. The V end was cut by 6 bases, the J end by 1 base, with 13 bases between. The CDR3 loop spans 14 amino acids. Study conclusions and caveats: Day 7 ICOS+CD38+ clones later appeared mostly in ICOS-CD38- cTfh. Recurrent ICOS+CD38+ cTfh clonotypes included tetramer and AIM influenza-specific ones.

Sequences were derived from CXCR5- memory CD4+ T cells sorted from blood, sampled on the day of influenza vaccination. V and J are TRBV28 and TRBJ2-7; a possible D gene is TRBD2 (6 bases). The clonotype comes from an adult who received the influenza vaccine. This chain's CDR3 is CASRSGTASYEQYF. The CDR3 DNA reads TGTGCCAGCAGATCCGGGACTGCATCCTACGAGCAGTACTTC.